Listed here is a single T cell receptor beta chain. The CDR3 extends over 13 amino acids. In germline, CDR1 is MDHEN, CDR2 SYDVKM. The germline V and J ends were trimmed by 3 bases and 1 base, with 6 bases remaining between them. This specimen comes from a study of blood T cell repertoires in COVID-19. Study at large: Both acute and convalescent COVID-19 samples were obtained from the United States, Italy and Spain.

TCRdb's table, derived via immunoSEQ multiplex PCR, lists solely in-frame clones and lacks some. Seen here are hundreds of thousands of clones, around four fifths observed once, and the top ten hold 2% to 3%. The origin of this receptor is a woman aged 40-49 years with active or convalescent COVID-19. Sequenced input: peripheral blood. The chain couples TRBV28 to TRBJ1-1; a possible D gene is TRBD1 (5 bases). Here the CDR3 DNA reads TGTGCCAGCAGTTTGGGGGGGAACACTGAAGCTTTCTTT. Encoded protein: CASSLGGNTEAFF.